The 32 T cell receptor beta chains below all came from one sample that was sequenced in a study of blood T cells in healthy people across ages. Together with a sample-barcoded 5' primer, a J-beta primer mix was included in a second PCR lasting roughly 6 to 12 cycles. TCRdb ran MiXCR on the 5' RACE reads and lists one entry per CDR3 protein. Among 1.8 million or so distinct CDR3 sequences, about two fifths were seen once, and the ten largest hold more than 20%. Sequences were obtained from blood. The receptors shown here come from a human donor in good health.

The chain couples TRBV2 to TRBJ1-1, with D unclear. This CDR3 has 14 amino acids. The germline CDR1 and CDR2 sequences are SNHLY and FYNNEI. V was cut by 2 bases and J by 2 bases, with 9 bases left in between. This CDR3 is CASSERTTNTEAFF. CDR3 nucleotide sequence: TGTGCCAGCAGTGAAAGGACGACTAACACTGAAGCTTTCTTT.

V usage is TRBV15 and J usage is TRBJ2-6; no clear D. There are 16 residues in the CDR3. The V gene lost 0 bases and the J gene lost 1 base, with 7 bases spanning the gap. CDR1 is LNHNV and CDR2 is YYDKDF in the germline V gene (reference sequence). CDR3 loop: CATSRDLPSGANVLTF. The CDR3 DNA reads as TGTGCCACCAGCAGAGATCTTCCTTCTGGGGCCAACGTCCTGACTTTC.

This clonotype was seen at least ten times. The chain has TRBV2 and TRBJ2-7; the D call may be TRBD1 or TRBD2 (5 bases each). The V end lost 1 base, the J end lost 2 bases, and 12 bases lay between the germline ends. The CDR3 loop spans 15 amino acids. Germline-derived CDR1 and CDR2 are SNHLY and FYNNEI. CDR3: CASSEGAVGAYEQYF. The CDR3 DNA sequence: TGTGCCAGCAGTGAAGGGGCGGTGGGGGCCTACGAGCAGTACTTC. The entire variable domain, with the rest obtained from reference TRBV2 and TRBJ2-7, is as follows: EPEVTQTPSHQVTQMGQEVILRCVPISNHLYFYWYRQILGQKVEFLVSFYNNEISEKSEIFDDQFSVERPDGSNFTLKIRSTKLEDSAMYFCASSEGAVGAYEQYFGPGTRLTVT.

The chain links TRBV6-1 to TRBJ2-5; D gene uncertain. Germline V gene data show CDR1 as MNHNS and CDR2 as SASEGT. The germline V and J ends were trimmed by 0 bases and 13 bases, with 15 bases remaining between them. The CDR3 consists of 13 residues. The CDR3 is CASSEALQYERYF. CDR3 nucleotides: TGTGCCAGCAGTGAAGCGCTCCAGTACGAGCGGTACTTC.

This clonotype was detected only a few times. The rearrangement joins TRBV5-1 to TRBJ2-1; TRBD2 aligns across 15 bases. This CDR3 spans 17 amino acids. J was trimmed by 7 bases and V by 4 bases; bases with no gene match: 9. Per germline, CDR1 SGHRS and CDR2 YFSETQ. In DNA, the CDR3 is TGCGCCAGCAGCCCTACAACCGGGACTAGCGGGGGGAATGAGCAGTTCTTC. This sequence encodes CASSPTTGTSGGNEQFF.

This clonotype was recorded at least ten times. The chain couples TRBV20-1 to TRBJ2-1; 7 positions agree with TRBD2. Germline CDR1 is DFQATT and CDR2 is SNEGSKA (reference sequence). The CDR3 covers 20 residues. The junction had 18 bases not matched to a gene; V was cut back by 1 base and J by 0 bases. Written as DNA, the CDR3 is TGCAGTGCTAGAGTGGCCCTCTCCAGCGGGGTGCTCAGCTCCTACAATGAGCAGTTCTTC. This gives the protein CSARVALSSGVLSSYNEQFF.

The V and J genes are TRBV7-6 and TRBJ2-1; D unclear. CDR1 and CDR2 (germline): SGHVS, FNYEAQ. V was shortened by 1 base and J by 6 bases, with 13 bases between the two germline ends. The CDR3 is 15 amino acids. The CDR3 sequence: CASSLESLRLNEQFF. CDR3 DNA sequence: TGTGCCAGCAGCTTAGAGTCCCTTAGGCTCAATGAGCAGTTCTTC.

At least ten counts were recorded for this clonotype. The chain is built from TRBV5-6 and TRBJ2-7; 10 bases are shared with TRBD2. Per germline, CDR1 SGHDT and CDR2 YYEEEE. The CDR3 covers 14 residues. V dropped 3 bases and J dropped 1; count of bases not matched to a gene: 1. The CDR3 loop reads CASSWTSGSYEQYF. Here the CDR3 DNA reads TGTGCCAGCAGCTGGACTAGCGGTTCCTACGAGCAGTACTTC.

This clonotype came up a few times. This chain uses TRBV15 with TRBJ2-1; D unclear. From germline, CDR1 is LNHNV and CDR2 YYDKDF (reference sequence). V dropped 3 bases and J dropped 4 bases, with 16 bases sitting between them. The CDR3 loop spans 16 amino acids. The CDR3 region is CATSSGQLRQYNEQFF. The DNA of the CDR3 is TGTGCCACCAGCAGTGGGCAACTTCGGCAGTACAATGAGCAGTTCTTC.

This chain links TRBV6-1 with TRBJ1-2, with D uncertain. This CDR3 has 14 residues. The ends were cut back, 3 bases at V and 1 base at J, with 9 bases in the middle. Germline V gene sequence: CDR1 MNHNS, CDR2 SASEGT. The CDR3, as DNA: TGTGCCAGCAGTGATAGAACGCGTAACTATGGCTACACCTTC. Translation: CASSDRTRNYGYTF.

The rearrangement joins TRBV7-2 to TRBJ2-3; 12 bases match TRBD2. Unmatched junction bases numbered 7, after V lost 4 bases and J lost 2 bases. The CDR3 runs 17 residues. The V gene's germline CDR1 is SGHTA and CDR2 FQGNSA. The CDR3 here is CASSYGLAGLSTDTQYF. CDR3 coding DNA: TGTGCCAGCAGCTACGGACTAGCGGGGCTATCCACAGATACGCAGTATTTT.

The rearrangement links TRBV11-1 to TRBJ1-1; tentative D call: TRBD1 (6 bases). The V end was cut by 5 bases, the J end by 6 bases, with 16 bases between. The V gene's germline CDR1 is SGHAT and CDR2 FQDESV (reference sequence). There are 14 residues in the CDR3. This CDR3 reads CASSEDRMAAEAFF. The CDR3 nucleotides read TGTGCCAGCAGCGAAGACAGGATGGCGGCTGAAGCTTTCTTT.

The CDR3 protein is CASSYSNVGVMQPQHF. In DNA form, the CDR3 reads TGTGCCAGCAGTTACTCGAACGTCGGGGTTATGCAGCCCCAGCATTTT. This chain uses TRBV6-6 with TRBJ1-5; no reliable D call. Germline V CDR1 and CDR2: MNHNY, SVGAGI (reference sequence). The CDR3 loop spans 16 amino acids. V lost 0 bases and J lost 7, with 16 bases in between.

The chain combines TRBV7-2 with TRBJ2-7; the match to TRBD1 covers 7 bases. This CDR3 is built from 12 residues. The trim removed 3 bases at V and 9 bases at J, leaving 5 bases unmatched. CDR1 SGHTA and CDR2 FQGNSA come from the germline V gene. The CDR3 bases are TGTGCCAGCAGCTTTGGGACAGCCGGGCAGTACTTC. It yields the protein CASSFGTAGQYF.

This clonotype was counted only a few times. This chain uses TRBV7-8 with TRBJ2-7, with D perhaps being TRBD1 or TRBD2 (5 bases each). This CDR3 comprises 14 residues. The germline gives CDR1 SGHVS, CDR2 FQNEAQ. V lost 1 base and J lost 6, with 13 bases in between. CDR3 residues: CASSLVRDELEQYF. The CDR3 DNA follows: TGTGCCAGCAGCTTAGTCCGGGACGAGCTCGAGCAGTACTTC.

In the case of this clonotype: With a much larger clone just one base away, this may be a read error. This chain uses TRBV29-1 with TRBJ1-2; tentative D call: TRBD1 (6 bases). The V end was cut by 6 bases, the J end by 0 bases, with 23 bases between. Germline-derived CDR1 and CDR2 are SQVTM and ANQGSEA. CDR3 length equals 17 residues. As DNA, the CDR3 is TGCAGCGTAGAATCCCTCGACAGGACGGTTCCTAACTATGGCTACACCTTC. Protein: CSVESLDRTVPNYGYTF.

This clonotype occurred a few times. The chain employs TRBV20-1 and TRBJ2-1; tentative D call: TRBD2 (6 bases). The CDR3 length is 13 residues. The germline gives CDR1 DFQATT, CDR2 SNEGSKA (reference sequence). V was pared by 3 bases and J by 3 bases, with 9 bases between. Written as DNA, the CDR3 is TGCAGTGCTAGGACTAGTGTCTACAATGAGCAGTTCTTC. Amino acid sequence: CSARTSVYNEQFF.

The gene calls are TRBV5-1 and TRBJ2-3, with a weak D call TRBD1 (6 bases). The germline V gene has CDR1 SGHRS and CDR2 YFSETQ. The ends were cut back, 4 bases at V and 3 bases at J, with 15 bases in the middle. This CDR3 contains 15 residues. The CDR3 sequence: CASSMGTPGTDTQYF. The CDR3 DNA reads TGCGCCAGCAGCATGGGGACACCTGGGACAGATACGCAGTATTTT. Using reference TRBV5-1 and TRBJ2-3 for the parts outside the CDR3, the full variable domain is KAGVTQTPRYLIKTRGQQVTLSCSPISGHRSVSWYQQTPGQGLQFLFEYFSETQRNKGNFPGRFSGRQFSNSRSEMNVSTLELGDSALYLCASSMGTPGTDTQYFGPGTRLTVL.

The chain recombines TRBV20-1 with TRBJ2-1; 10 bases are shared with TRBD2. The germline gives CDR1 DFQATT, CDR2 SNEGSKA (reference sequence). The CDR3 length is 16 residues. With V trimmed by 0 bases and J by 3 bases, 5 bases remained unmatched. The CDR3 nucleotides read TGCAGTGCTAGAGACCCGAGGACTAGCGGCTACAATGAGCAGTTCTTC. This sequence encodes CSARDPRTSGYNEQFF.

CDR3 nucleotide sequence: TGTGCCAGCAGTCTGACAGAAGCGAACACTGAAGCTTTCTTT. Encoded protein: CASSLTEANTEAFF. V is TRBV6-5 and J is TRBJ1-1; D perhaps matches TRBD1 (5 bases). Germline assignment: CDR1 MNHEY and CDR2 SVGAGI. With 5 bases removed from V and 1 base from J, the gap between germline ends came to 11 bases. This CDR3 comprises 14 residues.

Notes on this clonotype: A much bigger clone sits one base away, suggesting this may be a read error. The J gene is TRBJ2-5, the V gene TRBV29-1, with D perhaps TRBD1 or TRBD2 (5 bases each). Trimming took 3 bases from V and 1 from J, leaving 18 bases between them. Germline lookup yields CDR1 SQVTM and CDR2 ANQGSEA. The CDR3 loop spans 16 amino acids. This CDR3 reads CSVEATGPGPQETQYF. In nucleotides, the CDR3 is TGCAGCGTTGAGGCGACGGGGCCAGGTCCCCAAGAGACCCAGTACTTC.

J is TRBJ2-1 and V is TRBV21-1; the DNA was not used to check the table's D call, TRBD1. TRBV21-1 represents a pseudogene. This CDR3 is built from 18 residues. The CDR3 DNA is TGTGCCAGCAGCAAGAGGGACAGGGGGGGGATCCTTTACAATGAGCAGTTCTTC. This translates into CASSKRDRGGILYNEQFF.

The chain carries TRBV29-1 and TRBJ1-2, with unresolved D. CDR3 length equals 12 residues. Germline CDR1 is SQVTM and CDR2 is ANQGSEA. V was cut by 3 bases and J by 4 bases, with 9 bases left in between. CDR3 loop: CSVDRLFYGYTF. CDR3 DNA: TGCAGCGTTGACAGGCTTTTCTATGGCTACACCTTC.

This clonotype was seen ten or more times. V is TRBV20-1 and J is TRBJ2-5; D not resolved. CDR3 length: 13 residues. V dropped 3 bases and J dropped 1 base, with 9 bases sitting between them. The germline CDR1 and CDR2 sequences are DFQATT and SNEGSKA (reference sequence). The CDR3 reads CSASKTVQETQYF. The DNA of the CDR3 is TGCAGTGCTAGCAAAACAGTCCAAGAGACCCAGTACTTC.

V gene TRBV7-2 combines with J gene TRBJ2-7; weak D call: TRBD1 (6 bases). The length of the CDR3 is 14 residues. Germline V lookup: CDR1 SGHTA, CDR2 FQGNSA. With 7 bases removed from V and 2 bases from J, the gap between germline ends came to 15 bases. The CDR3 sequence is CASIPEDRTYEQYF. As DNA, the CDR3 is TGTGCCAGCATCCCCGAAGACAGGACCTACGAGCAGTACTTC.

The V and J genes are TRBV28 and TRBJ2-5; 9 bases align to TRBD1. V dropped 7 bases and J dropped 6; count of bases not matched to a gene: 9. This CDR3 comprises 14 residues. The germline CDR1 and CDR2 sequences are MDHEN and SYDVKM. The CDR3 loop reads CASTNRGLRKTQYF. CDR3 sequence (DNA): TGTGCCAGCACCAACAGGGGGCTTAGGAAGACCCAGTACTTC. Full variable domain (outside the CDR3, taken from reference TRBV28 and TRBJ2-5): DVKVTQSSRYLVKRTGEKVFLECVQDMDHENMFWYRQDPGLGLRLIYFSYDVKMKEKGDIPEGYSVSREKKERFSLILESASTNQTSMYLCASTNRGLRKTQYFGPGTRLLVL.

The chain couples TRBV28 to TRBJ2-1, with a tentative D call TRBD1 (6 bases). Matching the DNA end better, TRBJ2-7 makes the J call doubtful. Germline CDR1 is MDHEN and CDR2 is SYDVKM. The CDR3 has 15 amino acids. The CDR3 nucleotides are TGTGCCAGCAGCTCCCCTGGGGGCCGAGCCTACGAGCAGTACTTC. This codes for CASSSPGGRAYEQYF.

As regards this clonotype: At one end, the junction sequence differs from germline, possibly due to a read error. The J gene is TRBJ1-2, the V gene TRBV28; possibly TRBD1 for D (5 bases). Germline V gene lookup returns CDR1 MDHEN and CDR2 SYDVKM. The CDR3 is 16 amino acids. The CDR3 loop reads CASSSMRGKVSYGYTF. The CDR3 DNA sequence: TGTGCCAGTAGTTCTATGCGGGGGAAGGTGTCCTATGGCTACACCTTC.

The chain recombines TRBV6-2 or TRBV6-3 with TRBJ2-3, with TRBD2 matching 8 bases. Germline V gene data show CDR1 as MNHEY and CDR2 as SVGEGT. The CDR3 runs 14 residues. V lost 10 bases to trimming and J lost 4 bases; unmatched junction nucleotides: 10. CDR3 amino acids: CATRPGLVSDTQYF. The CDR3 bases are TGTGCCACCAGACCGGGACTAGTCTCAGATACGCAGTATTTT.

Turning to this clonotype: One junction end disagrees with the germline gene, perhaps due to a read error. The V and J genes are TRBV6-5 and TRBJ2-7, with D perhaps TRBD2 (5 bases). From germline, CDR1 is MNHEY and CDR2 SVGAGI. CDR3 length: 16 residues. The CDR3 DNA reads as TGCGCCAGCAGTTACTCGTGGCGGGCCTCCTCCTACGAGCAGTACTTC. This translates into CASSYSWRASSYEQYF.

Regarding this clonotype: An end of the junction differs from the germline gene, which may be a read error. V is TRBV5-1 and J is TRBJ2-1; 8 bases line up with TRBD2. Germline CDR1 reads SGHRS; CDR2 reads YFSETQ. This CDR3 is 16 amino acids long. The CDR3 DNA sequence: TGCGCCAGCGGCTTTCCGCCGCGGGGGGCTATGAATGAGCAGTTCTTC. Protein sequence: CASGFPPRGAMNEQFF.

This clonotype was detected ten times or more. The J gene is TRBJ2-3, the V gene TRBV27, with 7 bases lining up with TRBD2. CDR1 is MNHEY, CDR2 SMNVEV, per germline (reference sequence). V was clipped by 7 bases and J by 0 bases; unmatched bases: 19. The CDR3 is 19 amino acids. CDR3 sequence: CASMGTTSRPQFSTDTQYF. CDR3 nucleotides: TGTGCCAGCATGGGCACGACTAGCCGACCCCAATTTAGCACAGATACGCAGTATTTT.